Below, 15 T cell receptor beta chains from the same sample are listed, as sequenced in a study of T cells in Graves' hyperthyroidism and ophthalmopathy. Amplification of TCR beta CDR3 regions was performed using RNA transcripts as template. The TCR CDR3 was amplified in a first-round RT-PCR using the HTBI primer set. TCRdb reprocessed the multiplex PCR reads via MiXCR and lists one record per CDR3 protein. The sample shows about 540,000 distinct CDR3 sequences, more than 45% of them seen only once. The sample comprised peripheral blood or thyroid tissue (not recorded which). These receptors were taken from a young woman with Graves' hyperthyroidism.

This CDR3 reads CASSPDSTGELGGPETQYF. In DNA, the CDR3 is TGCGCCAGCAGTCCCGATAGCACCGGGGAGCTGGGAGGCCCAGAGACCCAGTACTTC. V and J are TRBV4-3 and TRBJ2-5; perhaps TRBD2 as D (6 bases). The germline V gene encodes CDR1 LGHNA and CDR2 YSLEER. Deletions cut 6 bases from V and 4 bases from J, with 30 bases between. CDR3 size: 19 residues.

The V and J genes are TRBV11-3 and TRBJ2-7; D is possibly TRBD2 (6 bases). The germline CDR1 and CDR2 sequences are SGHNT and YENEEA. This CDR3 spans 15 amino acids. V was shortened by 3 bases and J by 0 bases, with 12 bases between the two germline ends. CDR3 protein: CASSFDTGSSYEQYF. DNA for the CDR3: TGTGCCAGCAGCTTTGATACCGGGAGCTCCTACGAGCAGTACTTC. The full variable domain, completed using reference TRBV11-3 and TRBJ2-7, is EAGVVQSPRYKIIEKKQPVAFWCNPISGHNTLYWYLQNLGQGPELLIRYENEEAVDDSQLPKDRFSAERLKGVDSTLKIQPAELGDSAVYLCASSFDTGSSYEQYFGPGTRLTVT.

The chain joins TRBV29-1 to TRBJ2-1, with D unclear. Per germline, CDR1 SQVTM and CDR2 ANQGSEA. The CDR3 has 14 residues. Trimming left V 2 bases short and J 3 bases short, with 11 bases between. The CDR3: CSVEKAQLYNEQFF. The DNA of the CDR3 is TGCAGCGTTGAAAAAGCACAGCTCTACAATGAGCAGTTCTTC.

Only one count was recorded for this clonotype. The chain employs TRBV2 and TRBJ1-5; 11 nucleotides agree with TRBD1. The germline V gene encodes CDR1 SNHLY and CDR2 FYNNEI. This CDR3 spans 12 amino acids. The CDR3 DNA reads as TGTGCTGGGGGGACAGGGGGTCAGCCCCAGCATTTT. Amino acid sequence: CAGGTGGQPQHF.

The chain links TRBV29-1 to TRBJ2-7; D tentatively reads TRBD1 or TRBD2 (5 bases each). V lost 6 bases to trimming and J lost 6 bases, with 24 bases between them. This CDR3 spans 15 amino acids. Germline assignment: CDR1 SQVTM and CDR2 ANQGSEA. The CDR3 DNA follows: TGCAGCGTCAACTCCCCGCAGGGAGAAGGCGGCGAGCAGTACTTC. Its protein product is CSVNSPQGEGGEQYF.

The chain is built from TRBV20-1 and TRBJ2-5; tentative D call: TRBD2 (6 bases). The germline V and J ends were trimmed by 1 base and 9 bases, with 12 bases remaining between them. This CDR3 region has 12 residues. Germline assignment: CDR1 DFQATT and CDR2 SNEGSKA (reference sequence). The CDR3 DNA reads TGCAGTGCTAGAGGACTAGTAACGGCCCAGTACTTC. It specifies CSARGLVTAQYF.

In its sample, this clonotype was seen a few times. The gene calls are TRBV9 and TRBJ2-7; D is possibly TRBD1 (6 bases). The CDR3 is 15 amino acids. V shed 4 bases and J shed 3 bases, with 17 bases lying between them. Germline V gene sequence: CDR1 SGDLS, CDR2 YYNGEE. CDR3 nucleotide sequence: TGTGCCAGCAGCCCCCCCGGGGACATAGGCTACGAGCAGTACTTC. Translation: CASSPPGDIGYEQYF.

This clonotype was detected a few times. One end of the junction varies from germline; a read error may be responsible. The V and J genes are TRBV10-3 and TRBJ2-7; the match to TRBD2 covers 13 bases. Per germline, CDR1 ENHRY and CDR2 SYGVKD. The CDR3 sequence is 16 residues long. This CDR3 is CASSYLGLAGAYEQYF. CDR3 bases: TGTGCCAGCAGTTACCTCGGACTAGCGGGAGCGTACGAGCAGTACTTC.

CDR3 in amino acids: CSARGGLERDSEQYF. The CDR3 region has the DNA TGCAGTGCTAGGGGGGGCTTAGAGAGGGACTCCGAGCAGTACTTC. The chain joins TRBV20-1 to TRBJ2-7; the D call may be TRBD1 or TRBD2 (6 bases each). The CDR3 is 15 residues long. Germline lookup yields CDR1 DFQATT and CDR2 SNEGSKA (reference sequence). Deletions cut 3 bases from V and 6 bases from J, with 21 bases between.

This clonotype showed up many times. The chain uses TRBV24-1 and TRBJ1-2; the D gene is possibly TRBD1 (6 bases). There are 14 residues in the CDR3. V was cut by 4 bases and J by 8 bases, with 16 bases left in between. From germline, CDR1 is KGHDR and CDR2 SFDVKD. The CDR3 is CATSDPPGASGYTF. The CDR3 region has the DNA TGTGCCACCAGTGACCCCCCGGGGGCGTCGGGCTACACCTTC.

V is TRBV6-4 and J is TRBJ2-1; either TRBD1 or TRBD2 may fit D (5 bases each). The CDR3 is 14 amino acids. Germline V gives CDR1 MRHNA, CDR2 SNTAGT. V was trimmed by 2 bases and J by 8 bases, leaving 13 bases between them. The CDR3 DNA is TGTGCCAGCAGTGACAATCATGGGGACGATGAGCAGTTCTTC. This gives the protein CASSDNHGDDEQFF.

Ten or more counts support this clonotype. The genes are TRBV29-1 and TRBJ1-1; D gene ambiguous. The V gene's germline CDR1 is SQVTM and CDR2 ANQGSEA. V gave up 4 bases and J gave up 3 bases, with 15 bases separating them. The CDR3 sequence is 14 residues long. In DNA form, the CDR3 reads TGCAGCGTTGTCGGACCATTGTTGGACACTGAAGCTTTCTTT. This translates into CSVVGPLLDTEAFF.

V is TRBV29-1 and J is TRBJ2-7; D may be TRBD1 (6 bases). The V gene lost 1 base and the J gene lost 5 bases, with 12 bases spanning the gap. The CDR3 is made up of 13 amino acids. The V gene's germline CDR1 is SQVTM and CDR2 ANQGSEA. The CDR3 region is CSVEGSGGNEQYF. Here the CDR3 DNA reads TGCAGCGTTGAAGGCTCTGGGGGCAACGAGCAGTACTTC.

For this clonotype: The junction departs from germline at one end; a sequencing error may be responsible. The CDR3 sequence is CASSPSPELNYGHTF. CDR3 DNA: TGTGCCAGCAGCCCAAGTCCGGAACTTAACTATGGCCACACCTTC. The J gene is TRBJ1-2, the V gene TRBV11-1; unclear D gene. The CDR3 contains 15 residues. CDR1 SGHAT and CDR2 FQDESV come from the germline V gene (reference sequence).

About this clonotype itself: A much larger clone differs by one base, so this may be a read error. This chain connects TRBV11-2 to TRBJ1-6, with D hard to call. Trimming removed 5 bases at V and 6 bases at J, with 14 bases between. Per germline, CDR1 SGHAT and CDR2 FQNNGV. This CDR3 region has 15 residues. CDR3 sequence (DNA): TGTGCCAGCAGCGCCACATGGTACAGTAATTCACCCCTCCACTTT. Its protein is CASSATWYSNSPLHF.